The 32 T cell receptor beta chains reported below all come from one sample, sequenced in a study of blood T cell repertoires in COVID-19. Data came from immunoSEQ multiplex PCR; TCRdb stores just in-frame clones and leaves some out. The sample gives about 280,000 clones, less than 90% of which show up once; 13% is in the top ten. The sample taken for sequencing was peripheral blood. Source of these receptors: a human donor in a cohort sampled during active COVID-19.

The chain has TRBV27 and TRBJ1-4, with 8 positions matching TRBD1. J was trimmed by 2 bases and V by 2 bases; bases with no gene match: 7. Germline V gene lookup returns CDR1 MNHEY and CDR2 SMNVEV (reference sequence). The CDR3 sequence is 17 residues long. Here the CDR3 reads CASSLTGGFGTNEKLFF. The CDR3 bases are TGTGCCAGCAGTTTAACAGGGGGGTTCGGTACTAATGAAAAACTGTTTTTT.

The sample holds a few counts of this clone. Written as DNA, the CDR3 is TGTGCCAGCAGCCTCGCCCGGGGGGGGCGGACCGGGGAGCTGTTTTTT. This translates into CASSLARGGRTGELFF. The chain couples TRBV5-4 to TRBJ2-2; 8 bases line up with TRBD2. Germline V gives CDR1 SGHNT, CDR2 YYREEE (reference sequence). CDR3 size: 16 residues. Losses at the gene ends were 4 bases for V and 5 bases for J; bases not matched to a gene: 10.

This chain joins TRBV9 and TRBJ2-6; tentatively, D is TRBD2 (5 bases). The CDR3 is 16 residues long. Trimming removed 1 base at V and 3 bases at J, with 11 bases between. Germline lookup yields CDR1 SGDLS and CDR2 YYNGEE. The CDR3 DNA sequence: TGTGCCAGCAGCGTAAAAGGAGGACTTGGGGCCAACGTCCTGACTTTC. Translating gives CASSVKGGLGANVLTF.

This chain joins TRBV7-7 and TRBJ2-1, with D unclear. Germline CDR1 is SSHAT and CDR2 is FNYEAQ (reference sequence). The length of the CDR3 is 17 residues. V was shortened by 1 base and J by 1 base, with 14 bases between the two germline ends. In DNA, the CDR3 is TGTGCCAGCAGCTTAGGACTTACGATGACTTCCTACAATGAGCAGTTCTTC. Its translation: CASSLGLTMTSYNEQFF.

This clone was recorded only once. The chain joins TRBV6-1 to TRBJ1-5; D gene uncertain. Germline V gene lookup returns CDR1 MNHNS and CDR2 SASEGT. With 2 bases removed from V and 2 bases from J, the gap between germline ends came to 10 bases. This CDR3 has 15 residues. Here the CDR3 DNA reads TGTGCCAGCAGTGAAAACGGCGGGGGCAATCAGCCCCAGCATTTT. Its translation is CASSENGGGNQPQHF.

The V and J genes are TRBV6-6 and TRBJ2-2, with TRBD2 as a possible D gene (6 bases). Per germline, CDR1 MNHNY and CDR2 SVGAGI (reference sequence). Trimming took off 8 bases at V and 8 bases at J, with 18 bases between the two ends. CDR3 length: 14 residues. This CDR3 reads CASAFNGGGGELFF. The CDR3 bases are TGTGCCAGCGCTTTTAACGGGGGTGGTGGGGAGCTGTTTTTT.

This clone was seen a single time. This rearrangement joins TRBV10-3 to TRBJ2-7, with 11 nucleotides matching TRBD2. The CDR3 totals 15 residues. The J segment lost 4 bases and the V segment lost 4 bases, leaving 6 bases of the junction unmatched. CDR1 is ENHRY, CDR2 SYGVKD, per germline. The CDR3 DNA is TGTGCCATCAGTGGAGGGACTAGCGGTGCTTACGAGCAGTACTTC. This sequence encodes CAISGGTSGAYEQYF.

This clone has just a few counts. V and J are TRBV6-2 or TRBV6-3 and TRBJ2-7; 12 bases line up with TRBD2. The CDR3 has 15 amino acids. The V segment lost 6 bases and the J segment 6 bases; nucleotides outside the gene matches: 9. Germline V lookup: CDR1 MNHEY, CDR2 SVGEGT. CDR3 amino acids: CASSHLAGGPLEQYF. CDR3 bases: TGTGCCAGCAGCCACCTAGCGGGAGGGCCTCTCGAGCAGTACTTC.

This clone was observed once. This CDR3 is CASSYSIAVSYEQYF. The CDR3, as DNA: TGTGCCAGCAGTTACTCGATAGCTGTCTCCTACGAGCAGTACTTC. The chain couples TRBV6-5 to TRBJ2-7; D unclear. CDR3 length: 15 amino acids. In germline, CDR1 is MNHEY, CDR2 SVGAGI. V was pared by 0 bases and J by 0 bases, with 9 bases between.

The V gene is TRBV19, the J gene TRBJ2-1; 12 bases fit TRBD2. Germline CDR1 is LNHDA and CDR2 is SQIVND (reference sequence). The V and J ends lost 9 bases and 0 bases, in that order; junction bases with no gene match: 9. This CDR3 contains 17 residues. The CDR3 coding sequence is TGTGCCAGCGTAGGTGGGACTAGCGGGCGCTCCTACAATGAGCAGTTCTTC. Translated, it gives CASVGGTSGRSYNEQFF.

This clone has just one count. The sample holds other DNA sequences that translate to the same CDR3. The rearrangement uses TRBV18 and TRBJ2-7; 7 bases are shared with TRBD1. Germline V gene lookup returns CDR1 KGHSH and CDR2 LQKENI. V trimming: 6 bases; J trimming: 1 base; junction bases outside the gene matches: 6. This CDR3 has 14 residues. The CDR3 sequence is CASSQPGQSYEQYF. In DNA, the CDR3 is TGTGCCAGCTCGCAACCGGGACAGTCCTACGAGCAGTACTTC. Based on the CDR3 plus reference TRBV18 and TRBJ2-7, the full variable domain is NAGVMQNPRHLVRRRGQEARLRCSPMKGHSHVYWYRQLPEEGLKFMVYLQKENIIDESGMPKERFSAEFPKEGPSILRIQQVVRGDSAAYFCASSQPGQSYEQYFGPGTRLTVT.

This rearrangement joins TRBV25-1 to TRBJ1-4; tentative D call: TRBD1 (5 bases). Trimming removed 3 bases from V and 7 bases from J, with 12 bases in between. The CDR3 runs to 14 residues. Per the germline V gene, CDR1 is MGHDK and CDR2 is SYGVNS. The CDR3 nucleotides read TGTGCCAGCAGTGACGGGGGTACGGGTGAAAAACTGTTTTTT. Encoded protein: CASSDGGTGEKLFF.

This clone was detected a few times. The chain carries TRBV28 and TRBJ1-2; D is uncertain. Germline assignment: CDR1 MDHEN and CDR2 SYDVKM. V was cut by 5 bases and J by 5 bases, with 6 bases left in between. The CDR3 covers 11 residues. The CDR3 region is CASSINYGYTF. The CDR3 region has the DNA TGTGCCAGCAGTATAAATTATGGCTACACCTTC.

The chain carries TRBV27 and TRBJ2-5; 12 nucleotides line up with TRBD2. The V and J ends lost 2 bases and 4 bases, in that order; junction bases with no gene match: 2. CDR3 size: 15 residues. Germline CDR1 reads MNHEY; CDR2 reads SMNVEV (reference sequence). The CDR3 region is CASSLLAGGRETQYF. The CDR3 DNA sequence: TGTGCCAGCAGTTTACTAGCGGGAGGGCGAGAGACCCAGTACTTC.

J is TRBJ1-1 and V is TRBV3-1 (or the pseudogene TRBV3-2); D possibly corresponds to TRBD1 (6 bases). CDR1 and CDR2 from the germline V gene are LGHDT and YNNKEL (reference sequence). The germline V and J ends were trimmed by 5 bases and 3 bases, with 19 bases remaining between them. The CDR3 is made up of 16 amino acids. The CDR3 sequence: CASSFQGFGRYTEAFF. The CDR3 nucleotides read TGTGCCAGCAGCTTCCAGGGGTTTGGGCGGTACACTGAAGCTTTCTTT.

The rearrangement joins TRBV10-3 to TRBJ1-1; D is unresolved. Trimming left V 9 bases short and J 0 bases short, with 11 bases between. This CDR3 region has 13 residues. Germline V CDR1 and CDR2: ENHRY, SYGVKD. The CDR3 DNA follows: TGTGCCATAAATCTGGGCATGAACACTGAAGCTTTCTTT. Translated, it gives CAINLGMNTEAFF.

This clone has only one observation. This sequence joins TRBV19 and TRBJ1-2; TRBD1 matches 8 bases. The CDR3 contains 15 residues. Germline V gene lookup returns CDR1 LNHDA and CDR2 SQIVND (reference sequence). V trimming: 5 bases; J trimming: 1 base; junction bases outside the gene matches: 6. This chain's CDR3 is CASSLDREGNYGYTF. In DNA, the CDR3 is TGTGCCAGTAGTTTGGACAGGGAGGGTAACTATGGCTACACCTTC.

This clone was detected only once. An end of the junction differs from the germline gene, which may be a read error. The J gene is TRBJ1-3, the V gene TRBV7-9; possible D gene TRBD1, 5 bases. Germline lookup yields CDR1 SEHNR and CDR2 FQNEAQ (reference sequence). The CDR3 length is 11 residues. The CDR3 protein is CASSRSLDRIF. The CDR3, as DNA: TGTGCCAGCAGCCGATCCTTAGACAGAATTTTT.

The CDR3 nucleotides are TGTGCCAGCATCCACCGGGGGACCCAGTACTTC. This translates into CASIHRGTQYF. The chain joins TRBV6-5 to TRBJ2-5; D possibly corresponds to TRBD2 (5 bases). Looked up from germline, CDR1 is MNHEY and CDR2 is SVGAGI. This CDR3 comprises 11 residues. V lost 7 bases and J lost 7, with 10 bases in between.

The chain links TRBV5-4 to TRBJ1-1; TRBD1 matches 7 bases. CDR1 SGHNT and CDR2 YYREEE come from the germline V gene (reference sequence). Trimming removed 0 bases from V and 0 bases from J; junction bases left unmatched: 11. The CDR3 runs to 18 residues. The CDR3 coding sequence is TGTGCCAGCAGCTTGGGTGGGACAGCTAGTATTATGAACACTGAAGCTTTCTTT. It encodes CASSLGGTASIMNTEAFF.

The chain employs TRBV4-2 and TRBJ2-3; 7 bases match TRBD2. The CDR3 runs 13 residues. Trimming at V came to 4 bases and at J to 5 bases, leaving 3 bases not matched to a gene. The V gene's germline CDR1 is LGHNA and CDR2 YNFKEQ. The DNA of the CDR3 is TGTGCCAGCAGCCCGCGCGGGGGAGATACGCAGTATTTT. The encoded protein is CASSPRGGDTQYF.

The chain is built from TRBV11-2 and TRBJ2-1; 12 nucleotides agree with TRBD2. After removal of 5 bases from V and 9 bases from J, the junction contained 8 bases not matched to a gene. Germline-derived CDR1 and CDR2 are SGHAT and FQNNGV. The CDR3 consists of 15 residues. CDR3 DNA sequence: TGTGCCAGCAGCCAGACTAGCGGGAGAAAGATTGAGCAGTTCTTC. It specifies CASSQTSGRKIEQFF. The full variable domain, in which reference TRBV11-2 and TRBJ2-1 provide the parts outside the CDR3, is EAGVAQSPRYKIIEKRQSVAFWCNPISGHATLYWYQQILGQGPKLLIQFQNNGVVDDSQLPKDRFSAERLKGVDSTLKIQPAKLEDSAVYLCASSQTSGRKIEQFFGPGTRLTVL.

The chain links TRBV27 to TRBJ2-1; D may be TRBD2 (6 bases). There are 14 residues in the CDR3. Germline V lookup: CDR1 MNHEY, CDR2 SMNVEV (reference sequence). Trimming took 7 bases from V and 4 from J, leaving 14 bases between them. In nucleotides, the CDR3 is TGTGCCAGCACCCCACTGGCGGGGTACAATGAGCAGTTCTTC. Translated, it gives CASTPLAGYNEQFF.

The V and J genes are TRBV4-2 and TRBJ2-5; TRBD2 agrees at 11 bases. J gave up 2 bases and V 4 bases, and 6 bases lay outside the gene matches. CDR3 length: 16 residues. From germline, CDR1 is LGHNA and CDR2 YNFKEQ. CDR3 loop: CASSRTGTSGQETQYF. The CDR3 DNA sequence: TGTGCCAGCAGCCGAACCGGGACTAGCGGACAAGAGACCCAGTACTTC.

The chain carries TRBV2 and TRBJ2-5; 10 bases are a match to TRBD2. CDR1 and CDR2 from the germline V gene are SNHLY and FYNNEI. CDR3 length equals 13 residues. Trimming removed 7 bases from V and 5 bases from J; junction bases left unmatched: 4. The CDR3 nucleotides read TGTGCCAGCACCGAGGGACTAGCGGAGACCCAGTACTTC. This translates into CASTEGLAETQYF.

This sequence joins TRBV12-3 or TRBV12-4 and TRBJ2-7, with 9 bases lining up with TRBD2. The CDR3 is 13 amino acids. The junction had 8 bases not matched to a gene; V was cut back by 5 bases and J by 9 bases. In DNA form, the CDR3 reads TGTGCCAGCAGTAATCAGGGACTAGCTTCGCAGTACTTC. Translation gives CASSNQGLASQYF.

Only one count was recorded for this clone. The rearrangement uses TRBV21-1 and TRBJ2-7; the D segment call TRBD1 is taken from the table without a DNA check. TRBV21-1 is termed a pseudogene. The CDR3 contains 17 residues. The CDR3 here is CASSIAFRGQGLYEQYF. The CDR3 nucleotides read TGTGCCAGCAGCATCGCCTTTAGGGGACAGGGACTCTACGAGCAGTACTTC.

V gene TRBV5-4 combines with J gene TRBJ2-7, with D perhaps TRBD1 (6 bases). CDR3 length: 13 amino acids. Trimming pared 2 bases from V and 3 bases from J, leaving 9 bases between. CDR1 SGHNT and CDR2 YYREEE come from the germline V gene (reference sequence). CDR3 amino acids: CASSFDRIYEQYF. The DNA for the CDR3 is TGTGCCAGCAGCTTTGACAGGATCTACGAGCAGTACTTC.

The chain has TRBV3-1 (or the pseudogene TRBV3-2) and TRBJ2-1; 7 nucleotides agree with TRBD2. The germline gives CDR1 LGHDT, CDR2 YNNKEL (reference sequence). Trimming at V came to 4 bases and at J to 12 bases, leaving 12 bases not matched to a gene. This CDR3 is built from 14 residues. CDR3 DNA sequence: TGTGCCAGCAGCCCCCCGGGGGGAGGACGGATGCAGTTCTTC. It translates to CASSPPGGGRMQFF.

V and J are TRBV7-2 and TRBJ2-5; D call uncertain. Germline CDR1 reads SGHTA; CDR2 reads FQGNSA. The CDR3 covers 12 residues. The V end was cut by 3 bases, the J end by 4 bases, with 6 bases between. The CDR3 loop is CASSFGLETQYF. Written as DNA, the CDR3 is TGTGCCAGCAGCTTCGGTTTAGAGACCCAGTACTTC.

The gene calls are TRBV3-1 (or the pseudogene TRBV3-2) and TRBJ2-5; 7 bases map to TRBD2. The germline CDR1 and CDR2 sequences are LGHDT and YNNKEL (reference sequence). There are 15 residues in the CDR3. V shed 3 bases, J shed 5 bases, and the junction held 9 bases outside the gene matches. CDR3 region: CASSQRAGDRETQYF. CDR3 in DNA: TGTGCCAGCAGCCAGCGGGCGGGAGATCGTGAGACCCAGTACTTC.

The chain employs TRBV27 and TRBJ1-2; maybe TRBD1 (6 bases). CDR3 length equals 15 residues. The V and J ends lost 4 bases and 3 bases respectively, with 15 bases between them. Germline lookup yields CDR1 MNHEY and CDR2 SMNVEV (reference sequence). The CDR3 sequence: CASSSGTSGHYGYTF. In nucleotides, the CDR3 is TGTGCCAGCAGTTCTGGGACATCCGGACACTATGGCTACACCTTC.